These T cell receptor beta chains were read from a single sample in a study of T cell responses to AZD1222 COVID-19 vaccine. TCRdb's table, derived via immunoSEQ multiplex PCR, lists solely in-frame clones and lacks some. Here the sample spans 190,000 or so clones, 90% to 95% being singletons. The sequencing here drew on peripheral blood, taken 28 days after the second AZD1222 dose. The receptors here all came from an adult who received the AZD1222 COVID-19 vaccine. Both conserved end residues are part of each CDR3. D genes are given only for firm matches. Clone size is not always given. Where it is, it says once, few, many or a class for expanded clones.

j_gene	d_gene	abundance	v_gene	CDR3nt	CDR3aa
TRBJ1-2	NA	NA	TRBV3-1/TRBV3-2	TGTGCCAGCAGTCCGGACAGAAACTATGGCTACACCTTC	CASSPDRNYGYTF
TRBJ2-4	TRBD1	NA	TRBV19	TGTGCCAGTAGTAGACCGGGACAGGGACAACCCTACGCCAAAAACATTCAGTACTTC	CASSRPGQGQPYAKNIQYF
TRBJ2-5	NA	NA	TRBV7-2	TGTGCCAGCAGCCACTGGCCGAAAGAGACCCAGTACTTC	CASSHWPKETQYF
TRBJ1-1	TRBD1	NA	TRBV9	TGTGCCAGCAGCAGGGGCGGGACAGGGGGCTACACTGAAGCTTTCTTT	CASSRGGTGGYTEAFF
TRBJ2-1	TRBD1	NA	TRBV7-8	TGTGCCAGCAGCTTAGTCTCCTTGGGACAGGGGGCATATGAGCAGTTCTTC	CASSLVSLGQGAYEQFF
TRBJ2-7	TRBD2	NA	TRBV6-5	TGTGCCAGCACATACCGGGGGGGCCTCTCCTACGAGCAGTACTTC	CASTYRGGLSYEQYF
TRBJ1-5	NA	NA	TRBV12-3/TRBV12-4	TGTGCCAGCAGTCAGGGGTCTCAGCCCCAGCATTTT	CASSQGSQPQHF
TRBJ2-7	NA	NA	TRBV6-5	TGTGCCAGCAAACTAGTACCCCAGTCCTACGAGCAGTACTTC	CASKLVPQSYEQYF
TRBJ1-1	TRBD1	NA	TRBV15	TGTGCCACCAGCAGAGGATATACCGTCGACAGGGGTGAAACTGAAGCTTTCTTT	CATSRGYTVDRGETEAFF
TRBJ1-5	NA	NA	TRBV9	TGTGCCAGCAGCGTAGACGGAAATGTGGGCAATCAGCCCCAGCATTTT	CASSVDGNVGNQPQHF
TRBJ2-7	TRBD1	NA	TRBV2	TGTGCCAGCAGAAGACAGGGGGCCCTCGAGCAGTACTTC	CASRRQGALEQYF
TRBJ2-5	TRBD2	NA	TRBV9	TGTGCCAGCAGCGTAAGTTCCGGCGGGGGCCAAGAGACCCAGTACTTC	CASSVSSGGGQETQYF
TRBJ1-1	NA	NA	TRBV6-1	TGTGCCAGCAGTGAAGGGACGGCCGTAGGAGCTTTCTTT	CASSEGTAVGAFF
TRBJ2-7	NA	NA	TRBV6-5	TGTGCCAGCAGTTACTCCGGATTGTACGAGCAGTACTTC	CASSYSGLYEQYF
TRBJ2-2	NA	NA	TRBV5-1	TGCGCCAGCAGCTACAGGGACACCGGGGAGCTGTTTTTT	CASSYRDTGELFF
TRBJ1-2	NA	NA	TRBV7-2	TGTGCCAGCAGCGAAACGGGGGGGCCGGACTATGGCTACACCTTC	CASSETGGPDYGYTF
TRBJ1-2	NA	few	TRBV28	TGTGCCAGCAGCCCCCGGGGAGGCTATGGCTACACCTTC	CASSPRGGYGYTF
TRBJ2-1	TRBD2	few	TRBV10-1	TGCGCCAGCAGTGAGAACGGGACTAGCGTCTCCGATGAGCAGTTCTTC	CASSENGTSVSDEQFF
TRBJ2-1	TRBD2	NA	TRBV15	TGTGCCACCAGCAGATCCCGGGACAGGGGACTAGCGGGGAAAAATGAGCAGTTCTTC	CATSRSRDRGLAGKNEQFF
TRBJ1-1	TRBD1	once	TRBV7-2	TGTGCCAGCAGCTTCACAGGGGGCGCGACTGAAGCTTTCTTT	CASSFTGGATEAFF
TRBJ1-1	NA	NA	TRBV7-8	TGTGCCAGCAGCTTAGCTACAGTGAACACTGAAGCTTTCTTT	CASSLATVNTEAFF
TRBJ2-4	NA	NA	TRBV6-2/TRBV6-3	TGTGCCAGCAGTTACTCCCGCCTCCTAGCCAAAAACATTCAGTACTTC	CASSYSRLLAKNIQYF
TRBJ2-3	TRBD1	few	TRBV27	TGTGCCAGCAGTTTACTTATGACAGGGGGCGCCGATACGCAGTATTTT	CASSLLMTGGADTQYF
TRBJ1-2	NA	NA	TRBV2	TGTGCCAGCAGCGGAGGAGGCTACACCTTC	CASSGGGYTF
TRBJ2-3	TRBD1	NA	TRBV6-5	TGTGCCAGCAGTTCCGCCGACAGGGCGGCAGATACGCAGTATTTT	CASSSADRAADTQYF
TRBJ2-2	NA	NA	TRBV7-2	TGTGCCAGCAGCTTAGCGCGGAGGGTTGGCGGGGAGCTGTTTTTT	CASSLARRVGGELFF
TRBJ1-5	TRBD1	NA	TRBV7-2	TGTGCCAGCACTCCATGGGGCAGGGGGCGCCCCGTGAAAGAGCCCCAGCATTTT	CASTPWGRGRPVKEPQHF
TRBJ1-1	NA	NA	TRBV5-1	TGCGCCAGCAGCTTTGGGTCCCTGAACACTGAAGCTTTCTTT	CASSFGSLNTEAFF
TRBJ1-1	NA	once	TRBV5-6	TGTGCCAGCAGCCGAGACGGCCACATGAACACTGAAGCTTTCTTT	CASSRDGHMNTEAFF
TRBJ1-4	NA	NA	TRBV19	TGTGCCAGTACCCCCCGTGGACTGCATAATGAAAAACTGTTTTTT	CASTPRGLHNEKLFF
TRBJ2-1	NA	NA	TRBV6-2/TRBV6-3	TGTGCCAGCAGTGCCCGGGACAATGAGCAGTTCTTC	CASSARDNEQFF
TRBJ1-6	NA	NA	TRBV7-2	TGTGCCAGCAGCCTCCAACAGGGACGAGGTAATTCACCCCTCCACTTT	CASSLQQGRGNSPLHF
TRBJ1-4	NA	NA	TRBV7-3	TGTGCCAGCAGCTTAACAGGGCGGCAGGGAGTTCATGAAAAACTGTTTTTT	CASSLTGRQGVHEKLFF
TRBJ1-1	NA	NA	TRBV9	TGTGCCAGCAGCGCCCCGGGGAACACTGAAGCTTTCTTT	CASSAPGNTEAFF
TRBJ2-3	NA	once	TRBV5-1	TGCGCCAGCAGCCCGTATGGCACTAGCACAGATACGCAGTATTTT	CASSPYGTSTDTQYF
TRBJ1-3	NA	NA	TRBV30	TGTGCCTCTTGTCCACGAGGCTCTGGAAACACCATATATTTT	CASCPRGSGNTIYF
TRBJ1-1	NA	NA	TRBV28	TGTGCCAGCAAATCCAGGATGGCTGAAGCTTTCTTT	CASKSRMAEAFF
TRBJ2-3	NA	NA	TRBV7-2	TGTGCCAGCAGCTTAGGTGGGGGCGCAGATACGCAGTATTTT	CASSLGGGADTQYF
TRBJ2-5	NA	NA	TRBV5-6	TGTGCCACCATACAACCGGGCCCGAAAGAGACCCAGTACTTC	CATIQPGPKETQYF
TRBJ1-2	NA	NA	TRBV4-1	TGCGCCAGCAGCCAGACAGAACGATCCTATGGCTACACCTTC	CASSQTERSYGYTF
TRBJ1-4	TRBD1	once	TRBV10-1	TGCGCCAGCAGCGACAGGGTGGGGGAAAAACTGTTTTTT	CASSDRVGEKLFF
TRBJ2-2	NA	NA	TRBV6-5	TGTGCCAGCATTCCCCAAAACACAGGGTCCGGGGAGCTGTTTTTT	CASIPQNTGSGELFF
TRBJ1-2	NA	NA	TRBV25-1	TGTGCCAGCAGTGTTAGCTCGGGCTACACCTTC	CASSVSSGYTF
TRBJ1-2	TRBD1	NA	TRBV5-1	TGCGCCAGCAGCTTGGGACAGGGGGCATACAACTATGGCTACACCTTC	CASSLGQGAYNYGYTF
TRBJ1-1	TRBD1	NA	TRBV6-2/TRBV6-3	TGTGCCAGCAGTTCCCCACAGGGGGCGATGGGCACTGAAGCTTTCTTT	CASSSPQGAMGTEAFF
TRBJ2-1	TRBD2	few	TRBV6-5	TGTGCCAGCAGGTCCGGGACTAGCGGGGGGGAGCAGTTCTTC	CASRSGTSGGEQFF
TRBJ2-2	TRBD1	NA	TRBV5-1	TGCGCCAGCAGCCTCCGACAGGGGAGCACCGGGGAGCTGTTTTTT	CASSLRQGSTGELFF
TRBJ1-2	TRBD1	NA	TRBV10-1	TGCGCCAGCAGCGGGACAGGTTTCTATGGCTACACCTTC	CASSGTGFYGYTF
TRBJ1-5	TRBD1	NA	TRBV7-3	TGTGCCAGCAGCTTAACGGGGGACAGGGTCGGGCAGCCCCAGCATTTT	CASSLTGDRVGQPQHF
TRBJ2-1	NA	NA	TRBV9	TGTGCCAGCAGCGTACAGGACAATGAGCAGTTCTTC	CASSVQDNEQFF
TRBJ1-5	NA	NA	TRBV7-2	TGTGCCAGCAGCTTATCGGAAGGTCAGCCCCAGCATTTT	CASSLSEGQPQHF
TRBJ1-4	TRBD1	NA	TRBV24-1	TGTGCCACCAGTGATTATTCAGGGGGCCGTGAAAAACTGTTTTTT	CATSDYSGGREKLFF
TRBJ1-6	TRBD1	NA	TRBV4-1	TGCGCCAGCAGCCAGGTTCCGGGACAGGGAAGCTCCTATAATTCACCCCTCCACTTT	CASSQVPGQGSSYNSPLHF